This is a list of T cell receptor beta chains from one sample in a study of blood T cells in healthy people across ages. TCRdb called the 5' RACE reads again in MiXCR, with one record for every CDR3 protein. The sample lists 650,000 to 1,000,000 distinct CDR3 sequences; about 34% were seen once. Sequenced input: blood. Receptors were obtained from a young man in good health. Both conserved end residues are part of each CDR3.

>TRBV6-5|TRBJ2-7
CASSYSVLAGAYEQYF
>TRBV18|TRBJ2-5
CASSPPTSGQETQYF
>TRBV9|TRBJ2-5
CASSVSGTSGGLRETQYF
>TRBV7-2|TRBJ1-1
CASSFSFDARDRPLNTEAFF
>TRBV3-1|TRBJ2-4
CASSGQGGNIQYF
>TRBV3-1|TRBJ2-5
CASNQERSGRQETQYF
>TRBV7-2|TRBJ2-4
CASSLTQKNIQYF
>TRBV14|TRBJ2-3
CASSQARWRTVRSTDTQYF
>TRBV5-6|TRBJ1-1
CASSPGTQKAFF
>TRBV5-1|TRBJ2-2
CASSRQGPRELFF
>TRBV7-2|.
CASSLAPGANEQYF
>TRBV11-1|TRBJ2-1
CASSLWGGLAGDNNEQFF
>TRBV29-1|TRBJ1-1
CSVELTGESTEAFF
>TRBV4-2|TRBJ2-7
CASSQDNGGAYEQYF
>TRBV20-1|TRBJ2-5
CSARAHYRGEETQYF
>TRBV6-4|TRBJ2-3
CASSEASGRTDTQYF
>TRBV14|TRBJ1-6
CASSPLQSSYNSPLHF
>TRBV12-3/TRBV12-4|TRBJ1-4
CASSFSRITNEKLFF
>TRBV12-3/TRBV12-4|TRBJ2-2
CASSPGTEAGELFF
>TRBV4-3|TRBJ2-5
CASSQDLPTSGETQYF
>TRBV2|TRBJ2-1
CASSRSSDEQFF
>TRBV4-3|TRBJ1-1
CASSQDRDRENTEAFF
>TRBV27|TRBJ1-6
CASSLIWDSPLHF
>TRBV7-2|TRBJ1-6
CASSPQGGALGSPLHF
>TRBV24-1|TRBJ2-5
CATSNGARGFQETQYF
>TRBV10-3|TRBJ2-6
CAISEPYTGSGANVLTF